What follows are 27 T cell receptor beta chains derived from one specimen sequenced in a study of blood T cell repertoires in COVID-19. Produced via immunoSEQ multiplex PCR; TCRdb's table is partial and in-frame only. The sample has around 130,000 clones, roughly four fifths seen once. Sequencing was performed on peripheral blood. The source of these receptors is a human donor in a cohort sampled during active COVID-19.

The V and J genes are TRBV5-1 and TRBJ2-1, with 9 bases aligning to TRBD1. This CDR3 spans 16 amino acids. V lost 0 bases, J lost 6 bases, and 7 bases stayed unmatched. In germline, CDR1 is SGHRS, CDR2 YFSETQ. For the CDR3, the DNA is TGCGCCAGCAGCTTGGTCCGCGGGACAGGGAGCAATGAGCAGTTCTTC. Translating gives CASSLVRGTGSNEQFF.

This clone was seen a handful of times. V and J are TRBV28 and TRBJ1-1, with 8 bases matching TRBD1. This CDR3 comprises 13 residues. Trimming cost V 6 bases and J 7 bases; bases outside gene matches: 7. Germline CDR1 is MDHEN and CDR2 is SYDVKM. The chain's CDR3 is CASSTGGHGEAFF. The CDR3 region has the DNA TGTGCCAGCAGCACAGGGGGGCACGGTGAAGCTTTCTTT.

This chain links TRBV18 with TRBJ1-2; D possibly corresponds to TRBD1 (6 bases). Germline lookup yields CDR1 KGHSH and CDR2 LQKENI. V lost 3 bases, J lost 0 bases, and 14 bases lay in between. CDR3 length equals 16 residues. The CDR3 loop is CASSPPDRTSNYGYTF. DNA of the CDR3: TGTGCCAGCTCACCTCCAGACAGGACTTCTAACTATGGCTACACCTTC.

This clone occurred once. The rearrangement uses TRBV6-5 and TRBJ1-1, with TRBD1 as a possible D gene (5 bases). CDR3 length: 14 amino acids. Germline loops: CDR1 MNHEY, CDR2 SVGAGI. The ends were cut back, 2 bases at V and 1 base at J, with 8 bases in the middle. CDR3 nucleotides: TGTGCCAGCAGTTACGACAGTGAGAACACTGAAGCTTTCTTT. Translation gives CASSYDSENTEAFF.

As regards this clone: The same CDR3 arises from other DNA sequences in this sample as well. The genes are TRBV5-1 and TRBJ2-7, with TRBD2 identical over 9 bases. CDR1 and CDR2 (germline): SGHRS, YFSETQ. The CDR3 spans 16 residues. J lost 7 bases, V lost 3 bases, and 14 bases had no gene match. The CDR3 DNA sequence: TGCGCCAGCAGCTCTACGCCGCGCGGGGGGGCGGGGGAGCAGTACTTC. Its translation is CASSSTPRGGAGEQYF.

The V and J genes are TRBV24-1 and TRBJ1-5; D not resolved. Per germline, CDR1 KGHDR and CDR2 SFDVKD. Trimming took 4 bases from V and 0 from J, leaving 9 bases between them. The CDR3 consists of 15 residues. In nucleotides, the CDR3 is TGTGCCACCAGTGAATGGCGGTTTAGCAATCAGCCCCAGCATTTT. Amino acid sequence: CATSEWRFSNQPQHF.

The chain employs TRBV11-2 and TRBJ1-2; D unclear. CDR3 length: 16 residues. Germline CDR1 SGHAT, CDR2 FQNNGV. V dropped 6 bases and J dropped 0 bases, with 17 bases sitting between them. The CDR3 protein is CASRQTPWGANYGYTF. The CDR3 bases are TGTGCCAGCAGACAAACGCCGTGGGGAGCTAACTATGGCTACACCTTC.

The CDR3 sequence: CAISELWPFRGYF. As DNA, the CDR3 is TGTGCCATCAGTGAGTTGTGGCCCTTCCGGGGGTACTTC. The genes are TRBV10-3 and TRBJ2-4, with D possibly matching TRBD2 (5 bases). Germline-derived CDR1 and CDR2 are ENHRY and SYGVKD. V lost 1 base to trimming and J lost 15 bases, with 16 bases between them. The CDR3 runs to 13 residues.

This chain uses TRBV5-4 with TRBJ2-5, with TRBD1 matching 10 bases. Trimming removed 3 bases from V and 2 bases from J; junction bases left unmatched: 13. The CDR3 contains 18 residues. The germline V gene encodes CDR1 SGHNT and CDR2 YYREEE (reference sequence). The CDR3 protein is CASSYRDRGPNEQETQYF. The CDR3 DNA is TGTGCCAGCAGCTACCGGGACAGGGGACCGAACGAACAAGAGACCCAGTACTTC.

This clone was observed a handful of times. J is TRBJ2-7 and V is TRBV4-1; 7 bases fit TRBD2. Unmatched junction bases numbered 6, after V lost 0 bases and J lost 1 base. Germline assignment: CDR1 MGHRA and CDR2 YSYEKL. The CDR3 has 16 residues. The CDR3 loop reads CASSQDFASGSYEQYF. The DNA of the CDR3 is TGCGCCAGCAGCCAAGATTTTGCTAGCGGATCCTACGAGCAGTACTTC.

This clone was counted once. This chain uses TRBV5-1 with TRBJ1-6; TRBD1 aligns across 7 bases. Trimming cost V 2 bases and J 5 bases; bases outside gene matches: 7. The CDR3 spans 16 residues. The germline V gene encodes CDR1 SGHRS and CDR2 YFSETQ. In DNA, the CDR3 is TGCGCCAGCAGCTTCATAGGGGGCGGTAATAATTCACCCCTCCACTTT. Its translation: CASSFIGGGNNSPLHF.

CDR3 nucleotide sequence: TGCGCCAGCAGCACCTCCGGGACAAGCTCTGGAAACACCATATATTTT. Encoded protein: CASSTSGTSSGNTIYF. The chain recombines TRBV5-1 with TRBJ1-3; the D gene is possibly TRBD1 (6 bases). Per the germline V gene, CDR1 is SGHRS and CDR2 is YFSETQ. This CDR3 is 16 amino acids long. V was cut by 4 bases and J by 0 bases, with 14 bases left in between.

This clone has only a few counts. This chain joins TRBV6-5 and TRBJ1-5; TRBD1 is a possible D gene (6 bases). Germline CDR1 is MNHEY and CDR2 is SVGAGI. The ends were cut back, 10 bases at V and 6 bases at J, with 13 bases in the middle. The CDR3 contains 12 residues. The CDR3 sequence: CATRTVGQPQHF. DNA for the CDR3: TGTGCCACCCGGACAGTAGGTCAGCCCCAGCATTTT.

The chain uses TRBV27 and TRBJ2-7, with D perhaps matching TRBD2 (5 bases). V lost 2 bases and J 5 bases, leaving 7 bases between the germline ends. Germline V gene data show CDR1 as MNHEY and CDR2 as SMNVEV (reference sequence). This CDR3 is 12 amino acids long. Here the CDR3 DNA reads TGTGCCAGCAGTTTACGGGGTCACGAGCAGTACTTC. Its translation is CASSLRGHEQYF.

This clone was recorded once. The chain uses TRBV19 and TRBJ2-6; a possible D gene is TRBD1 (6 bases). This CDR3 region has 14 residues. Germline V CDR1 and CDR2: LNHDA, SQIVND (reference sequence). Trimming cost V 7 bases and J 1 base, with 8 bases left between them. The CDR3 coding sequence is TGTGCCAGTAACGACAGGTCTGGGGCCAACGTCCTGACTTTC. It codes for CASNDRSGANVLTF.

V and J are TRBV30 and TRBJ2-3; D gene ambiguous. The CDR3 sequence is 13 residues long. Trimming pared 0 bases from V and 7 bases from J, leaving 11 bases between. Germline loops: CDR1 GTSNPN, CDR2 SVGIG (reference sequence). The CDR3 nucleotides are TGTGCCTGGAGTGTAACCCTGGGCAATACGCAGTATTTT. Its protein is CAWSVTLGNTQYF.

The chain uses TRBV6-6 and TRBJ2-6; TRBD1 agrees at 9 bases. V was pared by 5 bases and J by 1 base, with 0 bases of the junction left unmatched. The CDR3 sequence is 15 residues long. Germline lookup yields CDR1 MNHNY and CDR2 SVGAGI (reference sequence). This chain's CDR3 is CASSGQGSGANVLTF. In nucleotides, the CDR3 is TGTGCCAGCAGTGGACAGGGGTCTGGGGCCAACGTCCTGACTTTC.

The chain combines TRBV6-6 with TRBJ1-5; D uncertain. V was shortened by 2 bases and J by 2 bases, with 10 bases between the two germline ends. Germline V lookup: CDR1 MNHNY, CDR2 SVGAGI (reference sequence). CDR3 length equals 15 residues. This chain's CDR3 is CASSYGEFGNQPQHF. Written as DNA, the CDR3 is TGTGCCAGCAGTTACGGGGAGTTTGGCAATCAGCCCCAGCATTTT.

CDR3 sequence (DNA): TGCAGCGTTGAAGACAGGGAAGACACTGAAGCTTTCTTT. This translates into CSVEDREDTEAFF. The chain joins TRBV29-1 to TRBJ1-1; maybe TRBD1 (5 bases). CDR1 SQVTM and CDR2 ANQGSEA come from the germline V gene. The CDR3 extends over 13 amino acids. The V end was cut by 0 bases, the J end by 3 bases, with 8 bases between.

The genes are TRBV18 and TRBJ2-1, with D unclear. CDR3 length equals 12 residues. Trimming shortened V by 3 bases and J by 8 bases, and 8 bases separated the two germline ends. Germline V gives CDR1 KGHSH, CDR2 LQKENI. CDR3 nucleotide sequence: TGTGCCAGCTCACCCTCGGTAGATGAGCAGTTCTTC. Its translation: CASSPSVDEQFF.

The CDR3 bases are TGTGCCTGGAATGGAGGGAACTATGGCTACACCTTC. It translates to CAWNGGNYGYTF. The V call is TRBV30, the J call TRBJ1-2; unclear D gene. The germline V gene encodes CDR1 GTSNPN and CDR2 SVGIG (reference sequence). This CDR3 spans 12 amino acids. V shed 4 bases and J shed 2 bases, with 8 bases lying between them.

V is TRBV4-1 and J is TRBJ1-2; D gene uncertain. The CDR3 extends over 15 amino acids. Trimming took off 2 bases at V and 5 bases at J, with 15 bases between the two ends. Germline values: CDR1 MGHRA, CDR2 YSYEKL. CDR3 amino acids: CASSQRSGQNYGYTF. The DNA for the CDR3 is TGCGCCAGCAGCCAAAGAAGTGGGCAGAATTATGGCTACACCTTC.

The chain combines TRBV5-5 with TRBJ1-2; D unclear. V shed 4 bases and J shed 5 bases, with 18 bases lying between them. Germline V gene lookup returns CDR1 SGHKS and CDR2 YYEKEE (reference sequence). The CDR3 consists of 15 residues. CDR3 in DNA: TGTGCCAGCAGCCACGGTCGCCAGAGAGGGTATGGCTACACCTTC. Residues: CASSHGRQRGYGYTF.

The gene calls are TRBV7-3 and TRBJ1-1, with D possibly being TRBD1 (5 bases). Germline CDR1 and CDR2: SGHTA and FQGTGA. The CDR3 is 17 residues long. V was clipped by 5 bases and J by 1 base, with 20 bases between them. The CDR3 nucleotides are TGTGCCAGCAGCCCGGTGGCGGGGGACCCCACGAACACTGAAGCTTTCTTT. Residues: CASSPVAGDPTNTEAFF.

This rearrangement joins TRBV14 to TRBJ2-7; D gene unclear. The length of the CDR3 is 13 residues. Looked up from germline, CDR1 is SGHDN and CDR2 is FVKESK. V dropped 0 bases and J dropped 6 bases, with 9 bases sitting between them. The chain's CDR3 is CASSQESGREQYF. The CDR3 DNA reads as TGTGCCAGCAGCCAAGAATCCGGTCGCGAGCAGTACTTC. Complete variable domain (other parts from reference TRBV14 and TRBJ2-7): EAGVTQFPSHSVIEKGQTVTLRCDPISGHDNLYWYRRVMGKEIKFLLHFVKESKQDESGMPNNRFLAERTGGTYSTLKVQPAELEDSGVYFCASSQESGREQYFGPGTRLTVT.

V usage is TRBV6-5 and J usage is TRBJ1-2; TRBD1 is a possible D gene (5 bases). In germline, CDR1 is MNHEY, CDR2 SVGAGI. Between the trimmed V and J ends, which lost 2 bases and 4 bases, there was a span of 17 bases. This CDR3 is 16 amino acids long. Here the CDR3 DNA reads TGTGCCAGCAGTTACAGTCTCCGTGGCCAGGGCTATGGCTACACCTTC. Its protein product is CASSYSLRGQGYGYTF.

The chain carries TRBV30 and TRBJ1-5; D perhaps matches TRBD1 (5 bases). V was clipped by 2 bases and J by 5 bases, with 10 bases between them. The CDR3 length is 13 residues. Germline CDR1 and CDR2: GTSNPN and SVGIG (reference sequence). The CDR3 spells CAWSIGDDQPQHF. In nucleotides, the CDR3 is TGTGCCTGGAGTATAGGGGATGATCAGCCCCAGCATTTT.